This TCR beta chain was recorded in a study of OX40 agonist ivuxolimab in advanced cancers. CDR1 is SEHNR, CDR2 FQNEAQ, per germline (reference sequence). V dropped 1 base and J dropped 4 bases, with 11 bases sitting between them. The CDR3 consists of 14 residues. Only in-frame clones appear in the TCRdb table, and some are missing; sequencing was by immunoSEQ multiplex PCR. The sample records approximately 30,000 clones, 84% being singletons. The clonotype was recovered from an adult with an advanced solid tumor such as melanoma, head and neck, liver or kidney cancer. The V gene is TRBV7-9, the J gene TRBJ2-7; D remains ambiguous. The source was CD4+ or CD8+ T cells sorted from blood, collected in a trial of the OX40 agonist ivuxolimab. The CDR3 sequence: CASSLDGRKYEQYF. CDR3 nucleotide sequence: TGTGCCAGCAGCTTAGACGGCAGGAAGTACGAGCAGTACTTC.